Following are 23 T cell receptor beta chains from one sample sequenced in a study of OX40 agonist ivuxolimab in advanced cancers. Method: immunoSEQ multiplex PCR; TCRdb's copy keeps in-frame clones and lacks some. The profile shows about 30,000 clones, more than 75% of them singletons. The sample consisted of CD4+ or CD8+ T cells sorted from blood, taken in a trial of the OX40 agonist ivuxolimab. The receptors here all came from an adult with an advanced solid tumor such as melanoma, head and neck, liver or kidney cancer.

V is TRBV7-9 and J is TRBJ1-4; D gene unclear. CDR1 and CDR2 (germline): SEHNR, FQNEAQ (reference sequence). V was shortened by 6 bases and J by 7 bases, with 21 bases between the two germline ends. The CDR3 contains 16 residues. For the CDR3, the DNA is TGTGCCAGCAGGACCACCCAGCGGGAGGTAAGTGAAAAACTGTTTTTT. Protein sequence: CASRTTQREVSEKLFF.

V and J are TRBV7-6 and TRBJ2-2; TRBD1 aligns across 12 bases. CDR3 size: 18 residues. Germline CDR1 and CDR2: SGHVS and FNYEAQ. Losses at the gene ends were 4 bases for V and 3 bases for J; bases not matched to a gene: 9. Written as DNA, the CDR3 is TGTGCCAGCAGCTCGCCGGGACAGGGGGCGCCGGACACCGGGGAGCTGTTTTTT. Its protein product is CASSSPGQGAPDTGELFF.

The chain recombines TRBV7-9 with TRBJ2-3, with 9 bases that match TRBD2. V gave up 8 bases and J gave up 2 bases; unmatched junction bases: 14. The germline V gene has CDR1 SEHNR and CDR2 FQNEAQ (reference sequence). The CDR3 runs to 17 residues. The CDR3 loop is CASAPSMRLAVTDTQYF. The CDR3 region has the DNA TGTGCCAGCGCACCATCCATGCGACTAGCGGTCACAGATACGCAGTATTTT.

The V and J genes are TRBV30 and TRBJ2-3; D is undetermined. CDR3 length equals 13 residues. Trimming left V 3 bases short and J 4 bases short, with 11 bases between. Per germline, CDR1 GTSNPN and CDR2 SVGIG (reference sequence). Here the CDR3 DNA reads TGTGCCTGGAGGGTGTATGGCGCAGATACGCAGTATTTT. Amino acids: CAWRVYGADTQYF. The variable domain in full, with the rest retrieved from reference TRBV30 and TRBJ2-3, is SQTIHQWPATLVQPVGSPLSLECTVEGTSNPNLYWYRQAAGRGLQLLFYSVGIGQISSEVPQNLSASRPQDRQFILSSKKLLLSDSGFYLCAWRVYGADTQYFGPGTRLTVL.

The table lists this clone with a count of one. The V gene is TRBV5-5, the J gene TRBJ1-4, with D uncertain. Germline CDR1 reads SGHKS; CDR2 reads YYEKEE (reference sequence). V lost 4 bases and J 8 bases, leaving 18 bases between the germline ends. This CDR3 is 15 amino acids long. CDR3 residues: CASSLPDFGVEKLFF. CDR3 nucleotide sequence: TGTGCCAGCAGCCTGCCGGATTTTGGGGTAGAAAAACTGTTTTTT. The full variable domain, completed using reference TRBV5-5 and TRBJ1-4, is DAGVTQSPTHLIKTRGQQVTLRCSPISGHKSVSWYQQVLGQGPQFIFQYYEKEERGRGNFPDRFSARQFPNYSSELNVNALLLGDSALYLCASSLPDFGVEKLFFGSGTQLSVL.

The rearrangement links TRBV5-6 to TRBJ2-1; 10 bases align to TRBD2. V dropped 4 bases and J dropped 7; count of bases not matched to a gene: 8. In germline, CDR1 is SGHDT, CDR2 YYEEEE. The CDR3 totals 15 residues. In nucleotides, the CDR3 is TGTGCCAGCAGCCCTCTAGCGGGGGCCAGGAATGAGCAGTTCTTC. Translating it yields CASSPLAGARNEQFF.

J is TRBJ2-5 and V is TRBV15, with 10 nucleotides matching TRBD1. Germline lookup yields CDR1 LNHNV and CDR2 YYDKDF (reference sequence). After removal of 4 bases from V and 1 base from J, the junction contained 6 bases not matched to a gene. CDR3 length: 16 amino acids. The CDR3: CATSIHRDRGQETQYF. The CDR3 region has the DNA TGTGCCACCAGCATCCACCGGGACAGGGGCCAAGAGACCCAGTACTTC.

The genes are TRBV7-7 and TRBJ2-1, with D tentatively TRBD1 (5 bases). The V end lost 5 bases, the J end lost 7 bases, and 18 bases lay between the germline ends. CDR1 is SSHAT and CDR2 is FNYEAQ in the germline V gene (reference sequence). The CDR3 consists of 15 residues. The CDR3 nucleotides read TGTGCCAGCAGCGCGTGGGGCACCCGTGGAAATGAGCAGTTCTTC. This encodes CASSAWGTRGNEQFF.

The chain combines TRBV9 with TRBJ1-1; D call uncertain. With 8 bases removed from V and 1 base from J, the gap between germline ends came to 9 bases. The CDR3 spans 12 residues. Germline V gives CDR1 SGDLS, CDR2 YYNGEE. The CDR3 DNA is TGTGCCAGTCAGGACGGGAACACTGAAGCTTTCTTT. Amino acids: CASQDGNTEAFF.

Sample share makes this clone medium-sized. The chain joins TRBV2 to TRBJ2-7; D is perhaps TRBD1 (5 bases). CDR3 length equals 13 residues. Germline lookup yields CDR1 SNHLY and CDR2 FYNNEI. Trimming stripped 7 bases from V and 0 bases from J, with 10 bases between. The chain's CDR3 is CASTQADSYEQYF. The CDR3 nucleotides read TGTGCCAGCACACAGGCCGACTCCTACGAGCAGTACTTC.

This clone has a single count. The chain employs TRBV28 and TRBJ2-1, with 8 bases aligning to TRBD1. There are 16 residues in the CDR3. J lost 0 bases, V lost 5 bases, and 6 bases had no gene match. CDR1 is MDHEN, CDR2 SYDVKM, per germline. CDR3 nucleotide sequence: TGTGCCAGCAGTCCTCAGGGGGCTAGCTCCTACAATGAGCAGTTCTTC. This gives the protein CASSPQGASSYNEQFF.

The chain couples TRBV27 to TRBJ1-5, with D maybe TRBD1 (5 bases). Deletions cut 4 bases from V and 11 bases from J, with 18 bases between. This CDR3 has 14 residues. Germline V gene data show CDR1 as MNHEY and CDR2 as SMNVEV (reference sequence). The CDR3, as DNA: TGTGCCAGCAGTTATTCAGGGTCCCCCGAGGCCCAGCATTTT. Protein: CASSYSGSPEAQHF.

The V and J genes are TRBV4-1 and TRBJ2-3; 8 positions match TRBD2. The CDR3 extends over 15 amino acids. J gave up 0 bases and V 4 bases, and 3 bases lay outside the gene matches. Germline CDR1 MGHRA, CDR2 YSYEKL. This CDR3 reads CASSLIAGSTDTQYF. In nucleotides, the CDR3 is TGCGCCAGCAGCCTAATAGCGGGGAGCACAGATACGCAGTATTTT.

The chain couples TRBV6-6 to TRBJ2-2; 7 bases line up with TRBD1. The CDR3 loop spans 15 amino acids. J gave up 5 bases and V 6 bases, and 9 bases lay outside the gene matches. The V gene's germline CDR1 is MNHNY and CDR2 SVGAGI (reference sequence). The CDR3 protein is CASRPRTGWTGELFF. The CDR3 DNA sequence: TGTGCCAGCAGACCGCGGACAGGTTGGACCGGGGAGCTGTTTTTT.

The chain is built from TRBV6-5 and TRBJ1-2; D unclear. CDR3 length: 14 residues. The V end lost 0 bases, the J end lost 5 bases, and 10 bases lay between the germline ends. CDR1 MNHEY and CDR2 SVGAGI come from the germline V gene. Here the CDR3 DNA reads TGTGCCAGCAGTTACTCCCGGACGCGATATGGCTACACCTTC. Translation: CASSYSRTRYGYTF.

J is TRBJ2-7 and V is TRBV27, with 9 nucleotides matching TRBD2. Germline trimming cut 3 bases from V and 2 bases from J; bases unmatched to any gene: 5. This CDR3 contains 15 residues. The V gene's germline CDR1 is MNHEY and CDR2 SMNVEV (reference sequence). CDR3 in DNA: TGTGCCAGCAGTTTTCGGGCTAGCGGGACCTACGAGCAGTACTTC. This sequence encodes CASSFRASGTYEQYF.

The CDR3 reads CASRDTGRVTDTQYF. The CDR3 bases are TGTGCCAGCAGGGACACAGGGAGGGTCACAGATACGCAGTATTTT. This sequence joins TRBV11-2 and TRBJ2-3; TRBD2 might be the D (7 bases). Per germline, CDR1 SGHAT and CDR2 FQNNGV. CDR3 length: 15 residues. Trimming left V 6 bases short and J 2 bases short, with 15 bases between.

The chain carries TRBV7-2 and TRBJ2-5, with D possibly TRBD2 on 7 matching bases. This CDR3 is 16 amino acids long. Germline CDR1 is SGHTA and CDR2 is FQGNSA. V dropped 1 base and J dropped 5 bases, with 17 bases sitting between them. The chain's CDR3 is CASSLVGGALAETQYF. The CDR3 DNA reads TGTGCCAGCAGCTTAGTAGGGGGGGCGCTCGCCGAGACCCAGTACTTC.

This chain connects TRBV6-5 to TRBJ1-2; a possible D gene is TRBD1 (5 bases). V dropped 2 bases and J dropped 7 bases, with 14 bases sitting between them. This CDR3 contains 14 residues. CDR1 MNHEY and CDR2 SVGAGI come from the germline V gene. Written as DNA, the CDR3 is TGTGCCAGCAGTTACGCCTCCAGACAGCCTGGCTACACCTTC. The encoded protein is CASSYASRQPGYTF.

V and J are TRBV6-6 and TRBJ1-1; a weak D match, TRBD1 (5 bases). CDR3 length: 14 residues. Trimming pared 10 bases from V and 0 bases from J, leaving 15 bases between. The germline V gene encodes CDR1 MNHNY and CDR2 SVGAGI (reference sequence). The DNA for the CDR3 is TGTGCCACCCACCAGGGAGGCATGAACACTGAAGCTTTCTTT. This codes for CATHQGGMNTEAFF.

This clone was found a few times. At one end the junction does not follow the germline gene, possibly because of a read error. J is TRBJ2-7 and V is TRBV7-9; 8 nucleotides line up with TRBD1. Germline CDR1 reads SEHNR; CDR2 reads FQNEAQ (reference sequence). The CDR3 contains 14 residues. In DNA form, the CDR3 reads TGTGCCAGCAGCCCCGGACGGCCAATCGGGACAGGTCGCTTC. Its protein product is CASSPGRPIGTGRF.

The genes are TRBV28 and TRBJ1-3; D gene uncertain. Trimming removed 3 bases at V and 0 bases at J, with 6 bases between. Germline V CDR1 and CDR2: MDHEN, SYDVKM. The CDR3 length is 14 residues. In nucleotides, the CDR3 is TGTGCCAGCAGTTTTCTAGACTCTGGAAACACCATATATTTT. The encoded protein is CASSFLDSGNTIYF.

The chain employs TRBV2 and TRBJ2-3, with 8 nucleotides matching TRBD2. This CDR3 has 14 residues. J was trimmed by 5 bases and V by 6 bases; bases with no gene match: 7. Germline CDR1 SNHLY, CDR2 FYNNEI. This chain's CDR3 is CASSPAGARDTQYF. In DNA, the CDR3 is TGTGCCAGCAGCCCAGCGGGGGCCCGAGATACGCAGTATTTT.